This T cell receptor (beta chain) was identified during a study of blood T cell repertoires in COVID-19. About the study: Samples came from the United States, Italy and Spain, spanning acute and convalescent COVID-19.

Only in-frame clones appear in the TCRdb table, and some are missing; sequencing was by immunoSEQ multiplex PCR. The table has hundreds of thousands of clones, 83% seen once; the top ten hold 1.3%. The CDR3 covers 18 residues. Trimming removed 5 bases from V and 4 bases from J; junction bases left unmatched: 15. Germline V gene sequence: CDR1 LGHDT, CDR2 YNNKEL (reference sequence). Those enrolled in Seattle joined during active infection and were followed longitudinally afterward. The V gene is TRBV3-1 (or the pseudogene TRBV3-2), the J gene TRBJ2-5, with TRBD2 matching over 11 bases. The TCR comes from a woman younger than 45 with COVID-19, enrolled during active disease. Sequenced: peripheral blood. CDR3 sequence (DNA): TGTGCCAGCAGCGCGACAACTAGCGGGGGATGGGGGGGAGAGACCCAGTACTTC. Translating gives CASSATTSGGWGGETQYF.